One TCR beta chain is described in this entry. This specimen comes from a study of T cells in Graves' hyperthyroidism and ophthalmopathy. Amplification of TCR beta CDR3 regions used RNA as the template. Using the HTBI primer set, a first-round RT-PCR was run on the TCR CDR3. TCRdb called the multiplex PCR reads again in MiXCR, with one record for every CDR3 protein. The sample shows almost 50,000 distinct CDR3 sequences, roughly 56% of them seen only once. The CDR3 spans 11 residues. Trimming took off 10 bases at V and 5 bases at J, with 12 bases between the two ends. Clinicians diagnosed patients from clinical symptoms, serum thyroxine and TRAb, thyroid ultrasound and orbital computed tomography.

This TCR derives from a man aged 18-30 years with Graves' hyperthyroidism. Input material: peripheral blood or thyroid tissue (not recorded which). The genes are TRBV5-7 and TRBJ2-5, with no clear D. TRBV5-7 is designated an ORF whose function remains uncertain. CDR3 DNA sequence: TGTGCCTCGAGATCCCGGGAGACCCAGTACTTC. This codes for CASRSRETQYF.